This TCR beta chain was sequenced in a study of tumor-infiltrating lymphocytes in primary liver carcinoma. The blood RNA (from unsorted whole blood) was obtained, and germline DNA was also extracted. No patient had received treatment, and all had chronic HBV infection. About this clonotype itself: The conserved final phenylalanine or tryptophan is absent from the CDR3, which likely points to a read error.

Germline assignment: CDR1 ENHRY and CDR2 SYGVKD. The CDR3 has 15 residues. The ends were cut back, 0 bases at V and 1 base at J, with 9 bases in the middle. From about 0.45 ug total RNA, TCR beta cDNA was generated with a primer in the constant region. Three nested multiplex PCR rounds, a slightly modified ARM-PCR, produced the libraries for TCR beta. A C-beta reverse primer was combined with TRBV1-TRBV30 forward primers in the first two PCR rounds, and each round had approximately 10 cycles. MiXCR was run by TCRdb on the multiplex PCR reads, yielding one entry per CDR3 protein. The sample contains approximately 310,000 distinct CDR3 sequences, around three fifths of which appear only once.

The chain employs TRBV10-3 and TRBJ1-1; possible D gene TRBD1, 6 bases. Sequencing input: peripheral blood. This TCR came from a middle-aged man with primary liver carcinoma and hepatitis B virus infection. CDR3 in DNA: TGTGCCATCAGTGAGTCGAGCAGGGGGAACACTGAAGCTTTCCTT. Translation gives CAISESSRGNTEAFL.